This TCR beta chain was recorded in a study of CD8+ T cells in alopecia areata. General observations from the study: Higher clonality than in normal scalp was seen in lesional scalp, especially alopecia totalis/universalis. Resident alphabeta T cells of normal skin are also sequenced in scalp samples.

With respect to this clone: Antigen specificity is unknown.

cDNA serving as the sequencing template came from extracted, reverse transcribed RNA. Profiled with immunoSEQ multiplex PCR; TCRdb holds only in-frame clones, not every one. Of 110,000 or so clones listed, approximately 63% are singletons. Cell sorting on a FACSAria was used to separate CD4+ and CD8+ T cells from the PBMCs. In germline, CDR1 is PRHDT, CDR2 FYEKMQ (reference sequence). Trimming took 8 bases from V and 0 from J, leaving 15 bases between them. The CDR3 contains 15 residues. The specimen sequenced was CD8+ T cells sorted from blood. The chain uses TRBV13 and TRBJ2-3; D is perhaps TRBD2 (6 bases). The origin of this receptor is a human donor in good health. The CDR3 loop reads CASSSTSSSTDTQYF. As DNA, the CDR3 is TGTGCCAGCTCGTCCACTAGCTCTAGCACAGATACGCAGTATTTT.